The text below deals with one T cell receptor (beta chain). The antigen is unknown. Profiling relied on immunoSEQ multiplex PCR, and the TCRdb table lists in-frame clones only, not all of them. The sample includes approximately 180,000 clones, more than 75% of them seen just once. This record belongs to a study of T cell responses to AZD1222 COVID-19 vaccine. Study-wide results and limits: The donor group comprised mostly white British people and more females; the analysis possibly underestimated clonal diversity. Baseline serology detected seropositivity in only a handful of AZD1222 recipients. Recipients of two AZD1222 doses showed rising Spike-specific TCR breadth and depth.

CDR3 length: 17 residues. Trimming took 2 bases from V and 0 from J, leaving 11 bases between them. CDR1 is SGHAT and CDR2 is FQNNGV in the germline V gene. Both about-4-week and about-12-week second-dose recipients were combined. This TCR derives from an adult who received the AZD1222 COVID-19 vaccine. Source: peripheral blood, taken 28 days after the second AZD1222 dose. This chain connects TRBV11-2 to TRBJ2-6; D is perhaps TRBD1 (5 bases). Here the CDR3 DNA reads TGTGCCAGCAGCTTACGGACACCGCGCTCTGGGGCCAACGTCCTGACTTTC. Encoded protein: CASSLRTPRSGANVLTF.